The sequence of this T cell receptor beta chain was determined in a study of cytomegalovirus exposure and HLA in healthy donors. This PCR relied on a set of 60 Vbeta primers and 13 Jbeta primers. TCRdb keeps only in-frame clones here, not all; method: immunoSEQ multiplex PCR. The sample gives roughly 100,000 clones, 75% to 90% of which show up once; roughly 6.9% is in the top ten. Study outcomes and limitations: A later analysis found most CMV-associated TCR beta chains apparently HLA-restricted.

As concerns this clone: Its specificity is not known.

The ends lost 0 bases at V and 0 bases at J; junction bases unmatched: 11. CDR1 and CDR2 from the germline V gene are SGHDT and YYEEEE. The CDR3 spans 18 residues. Sequencing was carried out using PBMCs. The gene calls are TRBV5-6 and TRBJ2-7; TRBD1 matches at 8 bases. The sequence derives from a man aged 25 to 45 in good health and CMV-seropositive. In nucleotides, the CDR3 is TGTGCCAGCAGCTTGGCCCAGTACAGGGGGTTCCTCTCCTACGAGCAGTACTTC. It translates to CASSLAQYRGFLSYEQYF.